This TCR beta chain stems from a study of cytomegalovirus exposure and HLA in healthy donors. Primers included in the PCR were 60 Vbeta and 13 Jbeta primers. Produced via immunoSEQ multiplex PCR; TCRdb's table is partial and in-frame only. The sample contains some 140,000 clones, approximately 80% of which appear only once. The count of this clone is one. Germline lookup yields CDR1 SGHRS and CDR2 YFSETQ. The CDR3 loop spans 16 amino acids. J gave up 3 bases and V 0 bases, and 5 bases lay outside the gene matches. Sequenced input: PBMCs. The TCR originated in a man aged 45 to 65 in good health and CMV-seronegative. The V and J genes are TRBV5-1 and TRBJ2-3; TRBD2 matches 9 bases. The CDR3 region has the DNA TGCGCCAGCAGCTTGGTTAGCGGGAGCATAACAGATACGCAGTATTTT. Amino acids: CASSLVSGSITDTQYF.